Included here is one T cell receptor (beta chain) sequence, with context. The sample originates from a study of beta chain features in type 1 diabetes. As every portion of the isolated RNA was reverse transcribed, the sequencing read expressed TCRB transcripts. The method was immunoSEQ multiplex PCR; TCRdb's version includes in-frame clones alone and lacks a portion of them. This table holds around 300,000 clones, about 14% found once. This CDR3 contains 13 residues. Germline-derived CDR1 and CDR2 are SGHNT and YYREEE (reference sequence). V shed 4 bases and J shed 2 bases, with 9 bases lying between them.

Sequencing was done on a sample of central memory CD4+ T cells from blood. This chain connects TRBV5-4 to TRBJ2-5; a weak D match, TRBD2 (6 bases). The sequence was obtained from a man aged 30 to 39 in good health. CDR3 region: CASSRGGQETQYF. CDR3 nucleotide sequence: TGTGCCAGCAGCCGGGGAGGTCAAGAGACCCAGTACTTC.